This T cell receptor (beta chain) originates from a study of cytomegalovirus exposure and HLA in healthy donors. Study results and caveats: Indistinguishable V segments, including TRBV6-2 and TRBV6-3, were excluded. Follow-up analysis seemed to connect common viral pathogens with several of the most significant clusters identified. The records held CMV serostatus as the only immune exposure information. Association of a missense DCLRE1C variant with TCR beta V- and J-gene trimming was reported in a later analysis.

The PCR had 60 Vbeta and 13 Jbeta primers. The repertoire was sequenced with immunoSEQ multiplex PCR; TCRdb's copy has only in-frame clones and lacks some. The data show some 170,000 clones, approximately 80% seen once. As to this clone: Its specificity is not known.

Germline CDR1 reads LGHNT; CDR2 reads FRNRAP. The CDR3 extends over 11 amino acids. Between the trimmed V and J ends, which lost 6 bases and 4 bases, there was a span of 7 bases. The source is a young man in good health and CMV-seropositive. This chain uses TRBV12-5 with TRBJ2-7, with a weak D call TRBD2 (5 bases). Sequenced input: PBMCs. CDR3 in amino acids: CASGPGYEQYF. Written as DNA, the CDR3 is TGTGCTAGTGGGCCGGGATACGAGCAGTACTTC.